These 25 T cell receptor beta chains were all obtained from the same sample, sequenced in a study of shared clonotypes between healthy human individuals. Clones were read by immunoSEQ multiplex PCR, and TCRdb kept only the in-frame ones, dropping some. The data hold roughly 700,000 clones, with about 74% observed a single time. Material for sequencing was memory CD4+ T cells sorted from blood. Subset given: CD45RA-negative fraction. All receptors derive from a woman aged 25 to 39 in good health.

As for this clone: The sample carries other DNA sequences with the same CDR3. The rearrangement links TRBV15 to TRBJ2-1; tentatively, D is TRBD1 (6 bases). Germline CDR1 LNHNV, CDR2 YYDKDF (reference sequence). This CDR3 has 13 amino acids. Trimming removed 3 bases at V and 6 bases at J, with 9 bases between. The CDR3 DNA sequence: TGTGCCACCAGCAGCCGCAGGGGCAATGAGCAGTTCTTC. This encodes CATSSRRGNEQFF.

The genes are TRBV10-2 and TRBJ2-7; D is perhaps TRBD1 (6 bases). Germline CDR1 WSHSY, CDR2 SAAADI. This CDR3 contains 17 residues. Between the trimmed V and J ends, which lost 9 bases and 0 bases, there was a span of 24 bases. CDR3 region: CASNDLPGQSRSYEQYF. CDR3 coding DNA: TGCGCCAGTAATGATCTCCCCGGACAGTCTCGCTCCTACGAGCAGTACTTC.

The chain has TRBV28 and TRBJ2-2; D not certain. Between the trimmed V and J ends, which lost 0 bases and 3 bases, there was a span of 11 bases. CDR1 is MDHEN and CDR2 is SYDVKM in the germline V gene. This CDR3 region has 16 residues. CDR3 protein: CASSLWTVTHTGELFF. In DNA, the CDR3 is TGTGCCAGCAGTTTATGGACCGTTACCCACACCGGGGAGCTGTTTTTT.

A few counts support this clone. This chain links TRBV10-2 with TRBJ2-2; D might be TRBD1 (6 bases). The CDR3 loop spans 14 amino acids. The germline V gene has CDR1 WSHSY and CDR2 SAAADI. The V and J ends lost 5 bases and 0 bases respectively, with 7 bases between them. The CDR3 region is CASSPGANTGELFF. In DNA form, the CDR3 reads TGCGCCAGCAGTCCAGGGGCGAACACCGGGGAGCTGTTTTTT.

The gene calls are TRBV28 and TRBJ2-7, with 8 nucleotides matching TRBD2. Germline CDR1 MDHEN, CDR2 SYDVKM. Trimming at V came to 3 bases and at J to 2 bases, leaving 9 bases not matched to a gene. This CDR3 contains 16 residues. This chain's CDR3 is CASSFSWREETYEQYF. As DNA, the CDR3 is TGTGCCAGCAGTTTTTCTTGGCGGGAGGAGACCTACGAGCAGTACTTC.

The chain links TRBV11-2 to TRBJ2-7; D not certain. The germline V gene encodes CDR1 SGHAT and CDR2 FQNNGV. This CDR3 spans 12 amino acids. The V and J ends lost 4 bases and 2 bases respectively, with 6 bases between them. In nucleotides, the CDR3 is TGTGCCAGCAGCTCCCCTGCCTACGAGCAGTACTTC. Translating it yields CASSSPAYEQYF.

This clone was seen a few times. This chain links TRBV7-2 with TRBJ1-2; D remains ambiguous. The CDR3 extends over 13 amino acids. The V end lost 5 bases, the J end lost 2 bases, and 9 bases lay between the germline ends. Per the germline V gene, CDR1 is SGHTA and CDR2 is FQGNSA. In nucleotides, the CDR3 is TGTGCCAGCAGCCCGGACGGAAACTATGGCTACACCTTC. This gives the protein CASSPDGNYGYTF. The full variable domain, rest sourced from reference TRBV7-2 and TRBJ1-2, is GAGVSQSPSNKVTEKGKDVELRCDPISGHTALYWYRQSLGQGLEFLIYFQGNSAPDKSGLPSDRFSAERTGGSVSTLTIQRTQQEDSAVYLCASSPDGNYGYTFGSGTRLTVV.

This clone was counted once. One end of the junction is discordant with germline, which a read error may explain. Here the CDR3 DNA reads TGCGCCAGCACTGAGGCAAACTCCTACGAGCAGTACTTC. Its translation is CASTEANSYEQYF. V usage is TRBV10-2 and J usage is TRBJ2-7; no clear D. This CDR3 comprises 13 residues. Germline V gives CDR1 WSHSY, CDR2 SAAADI.

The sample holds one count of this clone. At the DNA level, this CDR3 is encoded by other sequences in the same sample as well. CDR3 in DNA: TGTGCCAGCAGCCAGGGACAGGGGGCAGATACGCAGTATTTT. Translating gives CASSQGQGADTQYF. The chain couples TRBV7-9 to TRBJ2-3; TRBD1 matches at 11 bases. Germline values: CDR1 SEHNR, CDR2 FQNEAQ (reference sequence). CDR3 length equals 14 residues. V shed 5 bases, J shed 4 bases, and the junction held 2 bases outside the gene matches.

Here the CDR3 reads CASSQVRGGSNQPQHF. The CDR3 nucleotides are TGCGCCAGCAGCCAAGTCCGGGGCGGGAGCAATCAGCCCCAGCATTTT. The J gene is TRBJ1-5, the V gene TRBV4-1, with D perhaps TRBD1 (5 bases). Trimming cost V 1 base and J 1 base, with 11 bases left between them. Per the germline V gene, CDR1 is MGHRA and CDR2 is YSYEKL. This CDR3 region has 16 residues.

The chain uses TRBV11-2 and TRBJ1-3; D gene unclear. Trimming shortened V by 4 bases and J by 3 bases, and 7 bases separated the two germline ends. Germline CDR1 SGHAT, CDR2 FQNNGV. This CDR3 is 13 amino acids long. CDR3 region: CASSSGYGNTIYF. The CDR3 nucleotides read TGTGCCAGCAGCTCCGGGTATGGAAACACCATATATTTT. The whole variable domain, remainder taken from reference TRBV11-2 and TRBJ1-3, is EAGVAQSPRYKIIEKRQSVAFWCNPISGHATLYWYQQILGQGPKLLIQFQNNGVVDDSQLPKDRFSAERLKGVDSTLKIQPAKLEDSAVYLCASSSGYGNTIYFGEGSWLTVV.

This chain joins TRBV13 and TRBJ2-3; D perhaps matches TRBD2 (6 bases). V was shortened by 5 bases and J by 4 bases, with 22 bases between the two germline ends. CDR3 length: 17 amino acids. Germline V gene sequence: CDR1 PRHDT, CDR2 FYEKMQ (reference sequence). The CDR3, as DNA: TGTGCCAGCAGCCTCCTTGGGCAGCGGGTCGCCCCAGATACGCAGTATTTT. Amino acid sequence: CASSLLGQRVAPDTQYF.

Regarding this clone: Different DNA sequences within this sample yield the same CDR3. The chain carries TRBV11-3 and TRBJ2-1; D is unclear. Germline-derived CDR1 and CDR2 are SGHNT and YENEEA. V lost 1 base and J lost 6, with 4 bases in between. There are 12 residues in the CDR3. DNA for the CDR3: TGTGCCAGCAGCTTAGGGACCAATGAGCAGTTCTTC. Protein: CASSLGTNEQFF.

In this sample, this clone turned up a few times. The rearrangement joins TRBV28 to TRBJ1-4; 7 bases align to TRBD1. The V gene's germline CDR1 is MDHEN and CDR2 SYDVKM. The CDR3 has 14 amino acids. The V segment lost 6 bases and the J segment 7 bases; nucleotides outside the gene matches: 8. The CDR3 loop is CASRLDRVVEKLFF. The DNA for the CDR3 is TGTGCCAGCAGACTAGACAGGGTTGTTGAAAAACTGTTTTTT.

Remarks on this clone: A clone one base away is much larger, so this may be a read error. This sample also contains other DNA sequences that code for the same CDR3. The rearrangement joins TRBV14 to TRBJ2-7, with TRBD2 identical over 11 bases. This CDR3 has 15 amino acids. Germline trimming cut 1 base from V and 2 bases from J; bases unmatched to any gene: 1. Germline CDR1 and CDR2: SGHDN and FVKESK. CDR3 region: CASSQGLAGTYEQYF. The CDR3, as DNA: TGTGCCAGCAGCCAAGGACTAGCGGGAACCTACGAGCAGTACTTC. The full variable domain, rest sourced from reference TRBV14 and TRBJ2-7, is EAGVTQFPSHSVIEKGQTVTLRCDPISGHDNLYWYRRVMGKEIKFLLHFVKESKQDESGMPNNRFLAERTGGTYSTLKVQPAELEDSGVYFCASSQGLAGTYEQYFGPGTRLTVT.

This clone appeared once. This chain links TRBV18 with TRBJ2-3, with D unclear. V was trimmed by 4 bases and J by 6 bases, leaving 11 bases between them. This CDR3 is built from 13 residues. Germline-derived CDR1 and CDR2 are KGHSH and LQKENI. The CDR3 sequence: CASSLLEGDTQYF. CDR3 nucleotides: TGTGCCAGCTCACTGCTCGAAGGGGATACGCAGTATTTT.

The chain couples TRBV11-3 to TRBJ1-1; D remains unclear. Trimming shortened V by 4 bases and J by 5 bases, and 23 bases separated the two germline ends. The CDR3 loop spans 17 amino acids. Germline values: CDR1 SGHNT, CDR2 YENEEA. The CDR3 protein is CASSSSVVTRLRTEAFF. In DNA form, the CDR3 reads TGTGCCAGCAGCTCTTCTGTCGTAACCCGGTTGCGGACTGAAGCTTTCTTT.

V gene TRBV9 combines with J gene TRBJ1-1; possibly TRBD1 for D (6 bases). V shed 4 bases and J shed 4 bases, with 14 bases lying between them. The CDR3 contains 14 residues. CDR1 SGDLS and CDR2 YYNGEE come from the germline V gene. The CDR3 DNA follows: TGTGCCAGCAGCAGCTCGGGGGCGCCCACTGAAGCTTTCTTT. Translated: CASSSSGAPTEAFF. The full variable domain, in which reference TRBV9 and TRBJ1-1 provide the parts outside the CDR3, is DSGVTQTPKHLITATGQRVTLRCSPRSGDLSVYWYQQSLDQGLQFLIQYYNGEERAKGNILERFSAQQFPDLHSELNLSSLELGDSALYFCASSSSGAPTEAFFGQGTRLTVV.

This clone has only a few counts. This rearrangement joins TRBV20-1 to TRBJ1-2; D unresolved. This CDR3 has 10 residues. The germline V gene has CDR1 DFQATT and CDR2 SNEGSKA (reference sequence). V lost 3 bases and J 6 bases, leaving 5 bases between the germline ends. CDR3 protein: CSARQDGYTF. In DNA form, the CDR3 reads TGCAGTGCTAGGCAGGATGGCTACACCTTC.

This CDR3 is CASSFLFGQGDNEAFF. The CDR3 nucleotides are TGTGCCAGCAGCTTTTTATTTGGCCAGGGCGATAATGAAGCTTTCTTT. The rearrangement links TRBV5-4 to TRBJ1-1, with D possibly TRBD1 on 5 matching bases. Trimming removed 2 bases at V and 7 bases at J, with 21 bases between. The CDR3 extends over 16 amino acids. The germline gives CDR1 SGHNT, CDR2 YYREEE (reference sequence).

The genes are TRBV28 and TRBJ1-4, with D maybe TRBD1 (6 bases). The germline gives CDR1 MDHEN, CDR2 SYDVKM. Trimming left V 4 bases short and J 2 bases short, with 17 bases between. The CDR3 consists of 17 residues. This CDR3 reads CASSSTGAIWTNEKLFF. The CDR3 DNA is TGTGCCAGCAGTTCGACAGGCGCTATCTGGACTAATGAAAAACTGTTTTTT.

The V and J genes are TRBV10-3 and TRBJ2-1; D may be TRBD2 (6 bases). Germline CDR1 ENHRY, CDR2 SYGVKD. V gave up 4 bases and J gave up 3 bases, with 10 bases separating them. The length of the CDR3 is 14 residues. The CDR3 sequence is CAISAGDGYNEQFF. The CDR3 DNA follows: TGTGCCATCAGTGCGGGGGACGGCTACAATGAGCAGTTCTTC.

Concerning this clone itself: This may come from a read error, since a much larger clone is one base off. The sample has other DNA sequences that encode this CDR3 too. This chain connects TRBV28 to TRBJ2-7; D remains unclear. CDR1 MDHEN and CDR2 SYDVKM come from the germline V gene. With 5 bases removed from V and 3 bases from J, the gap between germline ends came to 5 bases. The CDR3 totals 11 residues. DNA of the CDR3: TGTGCCAGCAGTCGCTTCTACGAGCAGTACTTC. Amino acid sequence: CASSRFYEQYF.

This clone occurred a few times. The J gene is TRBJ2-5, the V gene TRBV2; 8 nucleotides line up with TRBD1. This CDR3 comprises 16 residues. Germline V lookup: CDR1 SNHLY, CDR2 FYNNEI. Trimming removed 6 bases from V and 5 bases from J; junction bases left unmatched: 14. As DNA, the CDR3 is TGTGCCAGCAGCCCGCGCGGGACAGGAGGGCCTGAGACCCAGTACTTC. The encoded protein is CASSPRGTGGPETQYF.

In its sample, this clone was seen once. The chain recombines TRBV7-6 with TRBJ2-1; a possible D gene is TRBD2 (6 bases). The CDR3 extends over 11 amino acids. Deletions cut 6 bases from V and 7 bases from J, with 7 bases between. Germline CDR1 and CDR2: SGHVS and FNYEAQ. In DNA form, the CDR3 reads TGTGCCAGCAGGCGGGGAAATGAGCAGTTCTTC. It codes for CASRRGNEQFF.